Listed here is a single TCR beta chain. This CDR3 is built from 13 residues. The sample originates from a study of shared T cell receptors in the human thymus. Clones were sequenced by immunoSEQ multiplex PCR, and TCRdb holds only the in-frame ones, with some missing. In the table there are hundreds of thousands of clones, over 90% of which are singletons. The sequence was obtained from a human donor. Sequences were obtained from thymocytes. The chain is built from TRBV21-1 and TRBJ2-1. TRBV21-1 represents a pseudogene. For the CDR3, the DNA is TGTGCCAGCAGCAAAGCAGGGTTCAATGAGCAGTTCTTC. It specifies CASSKAGFNEQFF.